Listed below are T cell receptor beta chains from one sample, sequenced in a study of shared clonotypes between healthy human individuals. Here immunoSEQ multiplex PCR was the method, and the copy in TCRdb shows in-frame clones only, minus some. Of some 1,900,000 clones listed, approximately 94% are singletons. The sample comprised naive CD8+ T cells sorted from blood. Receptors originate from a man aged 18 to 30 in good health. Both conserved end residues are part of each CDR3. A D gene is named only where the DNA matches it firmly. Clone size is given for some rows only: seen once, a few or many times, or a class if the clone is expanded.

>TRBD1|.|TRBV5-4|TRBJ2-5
CASSPTGGETQYF
TGTGCCAGCAGCCCGACAGGGGGCGAGACCCAGTACTTC
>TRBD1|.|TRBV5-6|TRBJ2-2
CASTSYWTGHTGELFF
TGTGCCAGCACCTCCTATTGGACAGGGCACACCGGGGAGCTGTTTTTT
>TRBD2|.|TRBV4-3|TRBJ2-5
CASSQEIAGLKETQYF
TGCGCCAGCAGCCAAGAAATAGCGGGACTTAAAGAGACCCAGTACTTC
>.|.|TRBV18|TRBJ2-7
CASSPPASRDEQYF
TGTGCCAGCTCACCACCCGCAAGCAGGGACGAGCAGTACTTC
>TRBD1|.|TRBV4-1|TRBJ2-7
CASSQDPGTGPYEQYF
TGCGCCAGCAGCCAGGATCCCGGGACAGGGCCTTACGAGCAGTACTTC
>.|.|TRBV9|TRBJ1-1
CASSVGKNTEAFF
TGTGCCAGCAGCGTAGGGAAGAACACTGAAGCTTTCTTT
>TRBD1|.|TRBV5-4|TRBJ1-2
CASSLGAGGDSRGYTF
TGTGCCAGCAGCTTGGGGGCAGGGGGCGATTCGAGGGGCTACACCTTC
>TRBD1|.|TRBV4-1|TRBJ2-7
CASSHPGTGAYEQYF
TGCGCCAGCAGCCATCCCGGGACAGGGGCCTACGAGCAGTACTTC
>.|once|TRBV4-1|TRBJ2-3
CASSSRITSTDTQYF
TGCGCCAGCAGCAGCCGGATCACTAGCACAGATACGCAGTATTTT
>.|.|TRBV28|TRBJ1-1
CASTRTVEAFF
TGTGCCAGCACCCGGACGGTTGAAGCTTTCTTT
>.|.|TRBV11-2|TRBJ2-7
CASSLGLGGTYEQYF
TGTGCCAGCAGCTTAGGGTTAGGGGGGACCTACGAGCAGTACTTC
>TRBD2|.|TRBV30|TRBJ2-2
CAGSGRNTGELFF
TGTGCCGGCAGCGGGAGGAACACCGGGGAGCTGTTTTTT
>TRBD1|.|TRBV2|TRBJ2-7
CASSEGQGLIDEQYF
TGTGCCAGCAGTGAAGGACAGGGGTTAATCGACGAGCAGTACTTC
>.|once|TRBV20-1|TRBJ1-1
CSAYRNTEAFF
TGCAGTGCTTACAGGAACACTGAAGCTTTCTTT
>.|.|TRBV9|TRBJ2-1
CASSVVAGVDNEQFF
TGTGCCAGCAGCGTAGTGGCAGGGGTGGACAATGAGCAGTTCTTC
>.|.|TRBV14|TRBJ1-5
CASSHLQGGDSQPQHF
TGTGCCAGCAGCCATTTACAGGGAGGGGATAGTCAGCCCCAGCATTTT
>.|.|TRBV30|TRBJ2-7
CAWSDGGYEQYF
TGTGCCTGGAGTGATGGAGGTTACGAGCAGTACTTC
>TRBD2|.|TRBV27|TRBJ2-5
CASSPTWTSGEETQYF
TGTGCCAGCAGCCCTACCTGGACTAGCGGTGAAGAGACCCAGTACTTC
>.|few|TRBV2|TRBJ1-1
CASSEYTEAFF
TGTGCCAGCAGTGAGTACACTGAAGCTTTCTTT
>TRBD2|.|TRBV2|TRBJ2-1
CASRRLAGGPNEQFF
TGTGCCAGCAGAAGACTAGCGGGGGGGCCCAATGAGCAGTTCTTC
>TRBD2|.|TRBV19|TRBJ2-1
CASSFSSGGALYEQFF
TGTGCCAGTAGTTTCTCTAGCGGGGGGGCTCTATATGAGCAGTTCTTC
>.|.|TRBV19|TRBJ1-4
CASSNHRLDEKLFF
TGTGCCAGTAGTAATCACAGGTTGGATGAAAAACTGTTTTTT
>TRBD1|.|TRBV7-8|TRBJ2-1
CASSLGTGVYQFF
TGTGCCAGCAGCTTAGGGACAGGGGTTTATCAGTTCTTC
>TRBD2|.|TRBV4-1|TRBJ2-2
CASSIAGHDTGELFF
TGCGCCAGCAGCATAGCGGGCCACGACACCGGGGAGCTGTTTTTT
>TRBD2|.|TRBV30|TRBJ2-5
CAWSVSAGGPGETQYF
TGTGCCTGGAGTGTGTCGGCGGGAGGGCCTGGTGAGACCCAGTACTTC
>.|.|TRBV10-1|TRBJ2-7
CASSLDREGQYEQYF
TGCGCCAGCAGCCTTGACCGCGAGGGGCAGTACGAGCAGTACTTC